What follows describes a single T cell receptor (beta chain). The sample comes from a study of patients and donors after allogeneic stem cell transplantation. V gave up 1 base and J gave up 0 bases, with 9 bases separating them. The CDR3 is 15 residues long. Germline CDR1 is LGHNA and CDR2 is YSLEER. Each CDR3 protein gets one entry after TCRdb re-called the RT-PCR reads with MiXCR. Of roughly 190,000 distinct CDR3 sequences listed, 35% to 50% are singletons. The clonotype comes from a human donor who was either an allogeneic HSCT recipient or a stem cell or donor lymphocyte infusion donor (not recorded which). It is not recorded whose cells these are; they may come from a transplant donor. This chain uses TRBV4-3 with TRBJ1-1; D is uncertain. The sample consisted of blood, either unsorted or a sorted T cell fraction (not recorded which). The chain's CDR3 is CASSQGPLMNTEAFF. The CDR3 DNA reads TGCGCCAGCAGCCAAGGCCCGTTAATGAACACTGAAGCTTTCTTT.